The entry below describes one T cell receptor (beta chain). V was clipped by 5 bases and J by 0 bases; unmatched bases: 7. The CDR3 has 16 amino acids. Germline CDR1 is SNHLY and CDR2 is FYNNEI. This sample is part of a study of blood T cell repertoires in COVID-19. Sequencing used immunoSEQ multiplex PCR; TCRdb keeps in-frame clones, though not all of them. The sample includes about 240,000 clones, about four fifths seen only once; the top ten take about 1.9%. Sequencing was carried out using peripheral blood. The V and J genes are TRBV2 and TRBJ2-1; 7 bases are shared with TRBD2. This sequence was found in a man aged 25 to 45 who had recovered from COVID-19. CDR3 sequence: CASSPLTSDSYNEQFF. The CDR3 region has the DNA TGTGCCAGCAGTCCTCTAACTAGCGACTCCTACAATGAGCAGTTCTTC.